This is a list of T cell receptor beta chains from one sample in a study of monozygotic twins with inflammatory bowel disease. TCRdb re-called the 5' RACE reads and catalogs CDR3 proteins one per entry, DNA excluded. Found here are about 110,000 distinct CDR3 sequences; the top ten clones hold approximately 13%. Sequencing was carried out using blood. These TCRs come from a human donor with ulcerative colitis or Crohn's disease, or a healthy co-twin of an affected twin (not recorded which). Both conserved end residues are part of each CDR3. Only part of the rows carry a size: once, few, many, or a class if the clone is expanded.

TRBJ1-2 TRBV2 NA CASSEAQILKGYTF
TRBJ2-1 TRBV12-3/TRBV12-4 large CASSSTSGSGNEQFF
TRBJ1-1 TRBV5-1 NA CASSRRTGSAANEAFF
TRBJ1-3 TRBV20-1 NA CSASRESSGNTIYF
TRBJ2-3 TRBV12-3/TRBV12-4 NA CASSLGWVASTDTQYF
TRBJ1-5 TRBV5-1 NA CASSLGQGSNQPQHF
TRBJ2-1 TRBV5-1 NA CASSWGDRAYNEQFF
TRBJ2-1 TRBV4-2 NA CASSPRLGGCNEQFF
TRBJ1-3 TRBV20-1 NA CSASGGLTGNTIYF
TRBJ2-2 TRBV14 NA CASSQDSGWYTGELFF
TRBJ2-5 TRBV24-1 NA CATSDPIARGETQYF
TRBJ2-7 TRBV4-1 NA CASSQEGTGAGEQYF
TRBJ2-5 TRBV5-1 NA CASSQTVTQETQYF
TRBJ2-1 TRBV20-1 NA CSAGTSGSAYNEQFF
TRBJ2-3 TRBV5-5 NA CASSLGDFTDTQYF
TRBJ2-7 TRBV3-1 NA CASSQDPGGRSSYEQYF
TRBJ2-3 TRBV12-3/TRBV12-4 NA CASSFNRATDTQYF
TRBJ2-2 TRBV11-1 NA CASSLSYGPSNTGELFF
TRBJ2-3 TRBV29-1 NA CSSEGGQGTDTQYF
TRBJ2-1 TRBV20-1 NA CSARDLGRGLYNEQFF
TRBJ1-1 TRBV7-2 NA CASSPHGPGTEAFF
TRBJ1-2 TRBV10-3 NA CAISSPGRNSYGYTF
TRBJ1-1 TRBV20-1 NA CSASQGTRAEAFF
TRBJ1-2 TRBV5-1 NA CASSSTGLGGYTF
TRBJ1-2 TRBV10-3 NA CAIRDQGFGYGYTF
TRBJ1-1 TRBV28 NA CASREGTVNTEAFF